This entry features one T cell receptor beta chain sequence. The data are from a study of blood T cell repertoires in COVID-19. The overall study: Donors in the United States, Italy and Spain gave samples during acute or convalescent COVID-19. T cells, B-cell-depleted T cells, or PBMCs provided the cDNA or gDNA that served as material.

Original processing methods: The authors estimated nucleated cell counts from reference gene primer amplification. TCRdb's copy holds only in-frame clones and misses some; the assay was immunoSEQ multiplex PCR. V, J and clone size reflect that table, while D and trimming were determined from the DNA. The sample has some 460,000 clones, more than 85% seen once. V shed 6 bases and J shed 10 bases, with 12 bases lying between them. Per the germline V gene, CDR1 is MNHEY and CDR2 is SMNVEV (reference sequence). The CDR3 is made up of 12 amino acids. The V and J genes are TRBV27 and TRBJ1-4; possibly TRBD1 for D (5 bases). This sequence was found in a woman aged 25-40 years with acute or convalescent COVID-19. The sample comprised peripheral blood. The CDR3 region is CASSPNRGKLFF. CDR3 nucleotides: TGTGCCAGCAGCCCCAATAGGGGAAAACTGTTTTTT.